The 10 T cell receptor beta chains given below trace back to one sample, sequenced in a study of T cell responses to AZD1222 COVID-19 vaccine. Only in-frame clones appear in the TCRdb table, and some are missing; sequencing was by immunoSEQ multiplex PCR. In the table there are around 130,000 clones, roughly 89% of which are singletons. Here the sequenced sample was peripheral blood, taken on day 0 of AZD1222 vaccination. Source of these receptors: an adult in good health.

J is TRBJ2-3 and V is TRBV9; D is tentatively TRBD1 or TRBD2 (6 bases each). Germline V gene data show CDR1 as SGDLS and CDR2 as YYNGEE. There are 15 residues in the CDR3. Between the trimmed V and J ends, which lost 4 bases and 4 bases, there was a span of 16 bases. The CDR3 nucleotides read TGTGCCAGCAGCCCTGCGGGACATAGCTCAGATACGCAGTATTTT. This encodes CASSPAGHSSDTQYF.

This chain links TRBV19 with TRBJ1-1; TRBD1 might be the D (5 bases). Germline CDR1 reads LNHDA; CDR2 reads SQIVND (reference sequence). This CDR3 has 14 residues. V shed 4 bases and J shed 1 base, with 10 bases lying between them. This CDR3 reads CASSTGPRNTEAFF. The CDR3, as DNA: TGTGCCAGTAGTACGGGACCCAGGAACACTGAAGCTTTCTTT. Full variable domain (rest looked up from reference TRBV19 and TRBJ1-1): DGGITQSPKYLFRKEGQNVTLSCEQNLNHDAMYWYRQDPGQGLRLIYYSQIVNDFQKGDIAEGYSVSREKKESFPLTVTSAQKNPTAFYLCASSTGPRNTEAFFGQGTRLTVV.

V and J are TRBV5-1 and TRBJ1-1; D may be TRBD1 (5 bases). Trimming left V 4 bases short and J 3 bases short, with 13 bases between. CDR3 size: 14 residues. Germline values: CDR1 SGHRS, CDR2 YFSETQ. The DNA of the CDR3 is TGCGCCAGCAGCCCCAGGGTAGGGGACACTGAAGCTTTCTTT. Amino acid sequence: CASSPRVGDTEAFF.

This chain joins TRBV30 and TRBJ1-3; TRBD1 might be the D (6 bases). The V gene lost 5 bases and the J gene lost 0 bases, with 11 bases spanning the gap. Per germline, CDR1 GTSNPN and CDR2 SVGIG (reference sequence). This CDR3 region has 14 residues. The CDR3 nucleotides read TGTGCCTGGTACACAGGGTACTCTGGAAACACCATATATTTT. This encodes CAWYTGYSGNTIYF.

This chain links TRBV6-1 with TRBJ1-1; D unresolved. The V end lost 1 base, the J end lost 4 bases, and 13 bases lay between the germline ends. The CDR3 has 15 amino acids. Germline CDR1 is MNHNS and CDR2 is SASEGT. Written as DNA, the CDR3 is TGTGCCAGCAGTGAAGTGGACCACCGGCGCACTGAAGCTTTCTTT. Its protein is CASSEVDHRRTEAFF.

The chain links TRBV10-3 to TRBJ1-1; possible D gene TRBD1, 6 bases. Trimming pared 3 bases from V and 11 bases from J, leaving 19 bases between. The CDR3 covers 14 residues. The germline gives CDR1 ENHRY, CDR2 SYGVKD. CDR3 bases: TGTGCCATCAGTGAACAGGGTTTGGGTAGGAGCGCTTTCTTT. Protein: CAISEQGLGRSAFF.

This clone was found once. The chain is built from TRBV12-3 or TRBV12-4 and TRBJ1-1; D call uncertain. Trimming took 2 bases from V and 3 from J, leaving 7 bases between them. This CDR3 has 13 amino acids. The DNA for the CDR3 is TGTGCCAGCAGTTTATCCCCCTACACTGAAGCTTTCTTT. This codes for CASSLSPYTEAFF.

The rearrangement links TRBV18 to TRBJ1-2; D ambiguous. The germline V gene has CDR1 KGHSH and CDR2 LQKENI. There are 15 residues in the CDR3. V lost 4 bases and J 7 bases, leaving 19 bases between the germline ends. The CDR3 spells CASSLQAGSEFGYTF. CDR3 bases: TGTGCCAGCTCACTCCAAGCGGGATCTGAATTTGGCTACACCTTC.

V usage is TRBV11-3 and J usage is TRBJ2-6; D perhaps matches TRBD2 (5 bases). Germline lookup yields CDR1 SGHNT and CDR2 YENEEA. Trimming cost V 5 bases and J 4 bases, with 12 bases left between them. The CDR3 is made up of 15 amino acids. Here the CDR3 DNA reads TGTGCCAGCAGCCCTACCGGGGTCGGGGCCAACGTCCTGACTTTC. Its protein is CASSPTGVGANVLTF.

This chain connects TRBV6-5 to TRBJ1-1; a weak D match, TRBD1 (6 bases). Germline V gene lookup returns CDR1 MNHEY and CDR2 SVGAGI. Between the trimmed V and J ends, which lost 5 bases and 3 bases, there was a span of 13 bases. The length of the CDR3 is 14 residues. CDR3 region: CASSIRGRDTEAFF. The CDR3 DNA follows: TGTGCCAGCAGTATCAGGGGAAGGGACACTGAAGCTTTCTTT.